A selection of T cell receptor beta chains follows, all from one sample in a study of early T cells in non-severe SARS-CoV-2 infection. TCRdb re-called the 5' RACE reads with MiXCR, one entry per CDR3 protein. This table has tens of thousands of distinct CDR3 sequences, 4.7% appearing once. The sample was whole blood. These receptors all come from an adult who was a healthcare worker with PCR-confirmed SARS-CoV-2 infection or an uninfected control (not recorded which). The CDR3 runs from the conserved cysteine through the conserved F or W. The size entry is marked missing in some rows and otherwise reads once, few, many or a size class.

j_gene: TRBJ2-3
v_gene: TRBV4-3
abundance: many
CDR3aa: CASSRSGQADTDTQYF

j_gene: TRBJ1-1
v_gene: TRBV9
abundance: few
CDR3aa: CASSVSGNTEAFF

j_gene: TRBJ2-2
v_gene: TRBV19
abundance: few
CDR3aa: CASSISRQGELFF

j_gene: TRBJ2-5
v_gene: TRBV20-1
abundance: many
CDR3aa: CSAREQYQETQYF

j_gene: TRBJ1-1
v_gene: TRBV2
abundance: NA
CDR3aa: CASSRDRGGDTEAFF

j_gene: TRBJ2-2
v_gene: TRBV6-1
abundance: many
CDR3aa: CASIVVNTGELFF

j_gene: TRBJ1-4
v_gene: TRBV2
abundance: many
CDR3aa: CASRKRDAVGEKLFF

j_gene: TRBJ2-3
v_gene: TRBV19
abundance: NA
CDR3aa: CASSTPRIRGRPDTQYF

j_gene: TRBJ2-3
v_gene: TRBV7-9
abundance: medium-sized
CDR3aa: CASVVGAAADTQYF

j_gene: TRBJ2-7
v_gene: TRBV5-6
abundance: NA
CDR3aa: CASSPRTGGYEQYF

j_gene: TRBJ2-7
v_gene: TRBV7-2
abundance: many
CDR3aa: CASSHGHSGGADEQYF

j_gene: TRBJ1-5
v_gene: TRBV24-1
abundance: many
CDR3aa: CATSAVDQPQHF

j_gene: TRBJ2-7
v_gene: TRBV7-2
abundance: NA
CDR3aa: CASSPQGGDISYEQYF

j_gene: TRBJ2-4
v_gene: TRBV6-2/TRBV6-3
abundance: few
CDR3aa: CASTTTLKNIQYF

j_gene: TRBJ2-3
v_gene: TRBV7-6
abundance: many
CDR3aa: CASSPVDTDTQYF

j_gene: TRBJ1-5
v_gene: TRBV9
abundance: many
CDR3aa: CASSVEDGPQPQHF

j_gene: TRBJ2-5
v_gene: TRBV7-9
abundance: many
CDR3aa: CASSQVPNREETQYF

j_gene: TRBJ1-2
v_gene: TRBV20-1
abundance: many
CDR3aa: CSARIRGEGTYGYTF

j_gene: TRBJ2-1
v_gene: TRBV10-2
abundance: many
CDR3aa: CASMRAGGGNEQFF

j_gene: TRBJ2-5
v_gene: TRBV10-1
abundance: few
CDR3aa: CASSERTSGKETQYF

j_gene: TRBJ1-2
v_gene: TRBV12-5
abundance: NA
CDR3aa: CASSNANYGYTF

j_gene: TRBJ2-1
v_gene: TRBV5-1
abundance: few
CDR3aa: CASSLDRADYNEQFF

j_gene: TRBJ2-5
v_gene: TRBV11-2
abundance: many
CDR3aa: CASSLEGGQPFQETQYF

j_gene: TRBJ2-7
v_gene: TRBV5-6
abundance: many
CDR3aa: CASSFEGTYEQYF

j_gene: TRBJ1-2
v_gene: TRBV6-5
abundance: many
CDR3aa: CASSYEPETSPTF

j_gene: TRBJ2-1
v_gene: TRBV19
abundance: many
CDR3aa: CASSIGPVPNEQFF

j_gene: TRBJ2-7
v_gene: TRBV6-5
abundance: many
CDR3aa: CASLSRGEGEQYF

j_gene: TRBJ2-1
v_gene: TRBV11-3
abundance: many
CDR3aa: CASSLDAGRGEQFF

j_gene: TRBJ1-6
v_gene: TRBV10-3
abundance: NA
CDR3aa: CAISEGTGLGNNSPLHF

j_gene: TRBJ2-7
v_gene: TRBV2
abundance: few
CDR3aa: CASTRMDRGSNGQNF

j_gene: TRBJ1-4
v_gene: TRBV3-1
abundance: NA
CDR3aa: CATRNRATNEKLFF

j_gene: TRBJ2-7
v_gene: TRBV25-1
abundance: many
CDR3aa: CASSEFRGSGGYEQYF

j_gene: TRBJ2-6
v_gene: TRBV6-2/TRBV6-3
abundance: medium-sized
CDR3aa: CASTTGGTGANVLTF

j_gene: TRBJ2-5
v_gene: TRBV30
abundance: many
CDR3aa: CAWSRLAGATETQYF

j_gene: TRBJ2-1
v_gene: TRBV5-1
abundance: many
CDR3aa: CASSLVAGQSYNEQFF

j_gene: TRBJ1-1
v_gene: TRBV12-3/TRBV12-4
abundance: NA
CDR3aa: CASSLPGVSNTEAFF

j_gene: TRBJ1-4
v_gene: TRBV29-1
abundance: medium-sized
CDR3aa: CSVGPAVNEKLFF

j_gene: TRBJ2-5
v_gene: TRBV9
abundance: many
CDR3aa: CASSLTGGWETQYF

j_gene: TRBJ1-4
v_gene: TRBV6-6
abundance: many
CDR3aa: CASTLKQGVSFNEKLFF

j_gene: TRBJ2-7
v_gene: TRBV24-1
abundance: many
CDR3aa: CATSEPGRSSYEQYF

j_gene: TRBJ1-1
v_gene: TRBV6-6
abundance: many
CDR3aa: CASSFRVGTEAFF

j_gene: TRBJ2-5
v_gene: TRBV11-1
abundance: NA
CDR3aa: CASSLEDREQETQYF

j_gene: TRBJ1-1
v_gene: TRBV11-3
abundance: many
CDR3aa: CASSLQANTEAFF

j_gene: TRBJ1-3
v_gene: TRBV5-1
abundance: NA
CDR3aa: CASSLEGQASGNTIYF

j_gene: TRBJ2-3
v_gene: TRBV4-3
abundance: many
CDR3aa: CASSQVTGGPDTQYF

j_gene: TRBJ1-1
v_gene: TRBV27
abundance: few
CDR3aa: CASSFGRQETGTEAFF

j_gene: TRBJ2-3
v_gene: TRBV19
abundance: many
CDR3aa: CASSMRQGVDTQYF

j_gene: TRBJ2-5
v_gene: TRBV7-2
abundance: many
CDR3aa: CASSLEGTVYQETQYF

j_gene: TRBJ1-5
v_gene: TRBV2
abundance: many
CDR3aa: CASQGPLISNQPQHF

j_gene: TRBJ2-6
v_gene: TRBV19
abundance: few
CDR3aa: CASSIDTGGSSGANVLTF